The T cell receptor (beta chain) under discussion was sequenced for a study of T cells after yellow fever vaccination. TCRdb analysed the 5' RACE reads with MiXCR anew, one entry per CDR3 protein. The sample includes 110,000 to 150,000 distinct CDR3 sequences, just over 6.5% of them seen just once. Findings of the study overall: Overlap between CD4 and CD8 compartments was detected for a small share of clonotypes.

This clonotype was seen ten or more times. As yet, its antigen is unknown. The CDR3 runs 13 residues. V lost 3 bases, J lost 4 bases, and 10 bases lay in between. Germline assignment: CDR1 DFQATT and CDR2 SNEGSKA (reference sequence). The sample was CD4+ T cells sorted from PBMCs, taken 10 days after the yellow fever booster vaccination. The chain has TRBV20-1 and TRBJ2-1; D is ambiguous. This clonotype was obtained from a man aged 25 to 40 who received the YFV17D yellow fever vaccine. The CDR3 DNA follows: TGCAGTGCTAGGGCTAGACGATACAATGAGCAGTTCTTC. Translating it yields CSARARRYNEQFF.